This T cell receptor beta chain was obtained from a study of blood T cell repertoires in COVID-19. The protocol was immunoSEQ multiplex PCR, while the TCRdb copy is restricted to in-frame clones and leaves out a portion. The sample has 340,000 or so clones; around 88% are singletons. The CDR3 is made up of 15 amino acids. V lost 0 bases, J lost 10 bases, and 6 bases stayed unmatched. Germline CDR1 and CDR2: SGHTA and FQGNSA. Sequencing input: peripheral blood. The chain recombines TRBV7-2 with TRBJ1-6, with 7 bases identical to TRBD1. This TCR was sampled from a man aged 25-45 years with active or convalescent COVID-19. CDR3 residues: CASSLAREGASPLHF. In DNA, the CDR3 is TGTGCCAGCAGCTTAGCGCGGGAGGGGGCCTCACCCCTCCACTTT.